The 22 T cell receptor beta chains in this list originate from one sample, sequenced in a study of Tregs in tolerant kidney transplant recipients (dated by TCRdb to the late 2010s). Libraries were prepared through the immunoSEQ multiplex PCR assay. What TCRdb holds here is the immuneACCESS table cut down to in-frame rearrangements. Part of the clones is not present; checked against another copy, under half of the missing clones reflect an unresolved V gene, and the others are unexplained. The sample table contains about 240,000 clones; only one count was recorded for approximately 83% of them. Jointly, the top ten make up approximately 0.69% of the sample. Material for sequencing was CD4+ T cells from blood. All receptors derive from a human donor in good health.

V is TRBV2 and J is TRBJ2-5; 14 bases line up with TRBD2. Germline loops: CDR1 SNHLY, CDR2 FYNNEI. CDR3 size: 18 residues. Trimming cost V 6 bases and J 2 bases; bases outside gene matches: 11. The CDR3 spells CASSPGTSGSTEQETQYF. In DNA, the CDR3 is TGTGCCAGCAGCCCTGGGACTAGCGGGAGTACGGAACAAGAGACCCAGTACTTC. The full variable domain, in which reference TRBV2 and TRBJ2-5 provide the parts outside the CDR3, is EPEVTQTPSHQVTQMGQEVILRCVPISNHLYFYWYRQILGQKVEFLVSFYNNEISEKSEIFDDQFSVERPDGSNFTLKIRSTKLEDSAMYFCASSPGTSGSTEQETQYFGPGTRLLVL.

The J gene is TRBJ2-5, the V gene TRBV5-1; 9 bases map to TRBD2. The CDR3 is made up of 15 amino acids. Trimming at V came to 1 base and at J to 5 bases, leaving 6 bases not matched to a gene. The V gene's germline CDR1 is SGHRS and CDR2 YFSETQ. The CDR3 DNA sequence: TGCGCCAGCAGCTTGCAGGGCGCGGGGGGGGAGACCCAGTACTTC. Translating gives CASSLQGAGGETQYF.

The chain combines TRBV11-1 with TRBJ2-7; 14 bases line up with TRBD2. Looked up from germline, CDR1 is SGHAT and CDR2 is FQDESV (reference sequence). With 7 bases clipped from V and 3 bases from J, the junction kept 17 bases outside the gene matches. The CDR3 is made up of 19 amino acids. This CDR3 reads CASTASGLAGVGRDYEQYF. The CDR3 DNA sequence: TGTGCCAGCACCGCGTCGGGACTAGCGGGAGTCGGAAGAGACTACGAGCAGTACTTC.

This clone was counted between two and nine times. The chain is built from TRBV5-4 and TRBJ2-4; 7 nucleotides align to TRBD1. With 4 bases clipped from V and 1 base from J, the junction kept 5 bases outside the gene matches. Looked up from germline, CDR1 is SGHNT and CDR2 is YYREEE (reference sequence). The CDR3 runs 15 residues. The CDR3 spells CASSPGGLAKNIQYF. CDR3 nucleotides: TGTGCCAGCAGCCCAGGGGGTTTGGCCAAAAACATTCAGTACTTC. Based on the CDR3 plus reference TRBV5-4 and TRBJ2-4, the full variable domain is ETGVTQSPTHLIKTRGQQVTLRCSSQSGHNTVSWYQQALGQGPQFIFQYYREEENGRGNFPPRFSGLQFPNYSSELNVNALELDDSALYLCASSPGGLAKNIQYFGAGTRLSVL.

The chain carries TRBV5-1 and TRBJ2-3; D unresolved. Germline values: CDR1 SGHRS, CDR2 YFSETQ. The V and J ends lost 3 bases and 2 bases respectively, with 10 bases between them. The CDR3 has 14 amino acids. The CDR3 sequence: CASSYPTYTDTQYF. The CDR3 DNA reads TGCGCCAGCAGCTACCCGACTTACACAGATACGCAGTATTTT.

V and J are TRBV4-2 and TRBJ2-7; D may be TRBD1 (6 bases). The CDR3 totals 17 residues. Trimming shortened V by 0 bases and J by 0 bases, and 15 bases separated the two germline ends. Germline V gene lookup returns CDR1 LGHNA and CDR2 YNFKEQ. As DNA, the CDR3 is TGTGCCAGCAGCCAAGATCATGAGCCCAGGGGCTCCTACGAGCAGTACTTC. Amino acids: CASSQDHEPRGSYEQYF.

The CDR3 region is CASSVGGTGGSTDTQYF. The CDR3 DNA is TGTGCCAGCAGCGTAGGAGGGACAGGGGGGAGCACAGATACGCAGTATTTT. V gene TRBV9 combines with J gene TRBJ2-3; 11 bases are shared with TRBD1. Germline loops: CDR1 SGDLS, CDR2 YYNGEE. V lost 0 bases, J lost 0 bases, and 3 bases stayed unmatched. The CDR3 loop spans 17 amino acids.

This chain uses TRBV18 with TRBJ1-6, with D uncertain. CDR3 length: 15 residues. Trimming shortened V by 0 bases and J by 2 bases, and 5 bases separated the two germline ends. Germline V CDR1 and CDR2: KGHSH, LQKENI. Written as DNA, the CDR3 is TGTGCCAGCTCACCACCAAGGACCTATAATTCACCCCTCCACTTT. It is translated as CASSPPRTYNSPLHF.

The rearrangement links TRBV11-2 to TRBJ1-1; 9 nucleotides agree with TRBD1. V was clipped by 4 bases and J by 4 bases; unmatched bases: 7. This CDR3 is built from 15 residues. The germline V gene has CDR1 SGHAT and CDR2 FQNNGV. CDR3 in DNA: TGTGCCAGCAGCTCCTACAGGGGGCAAGGCACTGAAGCTTTCTTT. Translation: CASSSYRGQGTEAFF.

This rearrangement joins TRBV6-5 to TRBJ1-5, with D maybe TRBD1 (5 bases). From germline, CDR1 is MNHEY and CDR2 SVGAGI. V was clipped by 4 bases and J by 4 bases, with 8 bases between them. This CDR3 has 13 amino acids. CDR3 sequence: CASSWTPNQPQHF. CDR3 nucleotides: TGTGCCAGCAGTTGGACACCTAATCAGCCCCAGCATTTT.

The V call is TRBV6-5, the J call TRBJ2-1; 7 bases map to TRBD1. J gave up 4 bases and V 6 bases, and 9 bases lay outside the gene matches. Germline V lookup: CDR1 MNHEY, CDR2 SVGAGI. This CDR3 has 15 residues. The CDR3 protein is CASSPQGSRYNEQFF. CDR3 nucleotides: TGTGCCAGCAGCCCACAGGGGTCGAGGTACAATGAGCAGTTCTTC.

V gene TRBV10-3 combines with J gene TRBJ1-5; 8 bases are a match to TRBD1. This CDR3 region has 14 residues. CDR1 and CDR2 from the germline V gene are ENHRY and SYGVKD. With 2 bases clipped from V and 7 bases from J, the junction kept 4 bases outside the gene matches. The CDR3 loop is CAISEGQGEQPQHF. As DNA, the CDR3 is TGTGCCATCAGTGAGGGACAGGGTGAACAGCCCCAGCATTTT.

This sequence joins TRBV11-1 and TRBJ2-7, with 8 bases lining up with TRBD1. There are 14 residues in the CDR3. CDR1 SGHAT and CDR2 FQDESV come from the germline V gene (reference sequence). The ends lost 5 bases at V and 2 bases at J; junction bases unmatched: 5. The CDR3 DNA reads TGTGCCAGCAGCCTAGGACAGGGACCCTACGAGCAGTACTTC. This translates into CASSLGQGPYEQYF.

The CDR3 sequence: CASRQLASSADTQYF. Written as DNA, the CDR3 is TGTGCCAGCAGACAACTAGCGAGCTCGGCAGATACGCAGTATTTT. The chain recombines TRBV2 with TRBJ2-3, with 7 bases that match TRBD2. Germline values: CDR1 SNHLY, CDR2 FYNNEI. The V segment lost 6 bases and the J segment 4 bases; nucleotides outside the gene matches: 10. The CDR3 spans 15 residues.

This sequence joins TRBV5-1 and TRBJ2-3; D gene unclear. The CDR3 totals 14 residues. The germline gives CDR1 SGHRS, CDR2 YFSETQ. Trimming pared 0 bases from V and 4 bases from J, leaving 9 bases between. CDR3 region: CASSLAVAADTQYF. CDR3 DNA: TGCGCCAGCAGCTTGGCCGTGGCTGCAGATACGCAGTATTTT.

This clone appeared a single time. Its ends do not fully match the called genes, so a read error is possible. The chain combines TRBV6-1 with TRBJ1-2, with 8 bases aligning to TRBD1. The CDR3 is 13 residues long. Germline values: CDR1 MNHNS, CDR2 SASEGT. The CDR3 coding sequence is TGTGCCAGCAGTGAAGTAGGGACAGGTCTTCTTCCCTTC. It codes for CASSEVGTGLLPF.

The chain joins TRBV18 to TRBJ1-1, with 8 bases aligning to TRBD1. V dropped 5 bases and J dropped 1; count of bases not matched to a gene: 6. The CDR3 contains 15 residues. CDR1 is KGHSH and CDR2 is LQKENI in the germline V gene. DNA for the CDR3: TGTGCCAGCTCATCACAGGGGGATCGGAACACTGAAGCTTTCTTT. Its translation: CASSSQGDRNTEAFF.

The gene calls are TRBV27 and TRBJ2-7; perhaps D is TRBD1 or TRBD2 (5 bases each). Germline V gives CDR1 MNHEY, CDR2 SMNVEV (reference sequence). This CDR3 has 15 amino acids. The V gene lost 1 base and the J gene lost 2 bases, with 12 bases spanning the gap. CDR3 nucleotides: TGTGCCAGCAGTTTATTAGGGCAGGGAGCCTACGAGCAGTACTTC. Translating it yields CASSLLGQGAYEQYF.

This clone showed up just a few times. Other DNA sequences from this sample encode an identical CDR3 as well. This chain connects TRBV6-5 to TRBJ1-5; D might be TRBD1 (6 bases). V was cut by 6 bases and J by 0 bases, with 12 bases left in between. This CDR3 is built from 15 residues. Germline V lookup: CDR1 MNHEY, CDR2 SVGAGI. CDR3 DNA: TGTGCCAGCAGCCGTGACAGGTCTAGCAATCAGCCCCAGCATTTT. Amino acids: CASSRDRSSNQPQHF.

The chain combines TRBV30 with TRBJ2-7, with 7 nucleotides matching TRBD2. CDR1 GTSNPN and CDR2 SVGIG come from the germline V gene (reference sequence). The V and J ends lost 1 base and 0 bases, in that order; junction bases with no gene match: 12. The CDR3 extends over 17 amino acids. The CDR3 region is CAWSASPWRGYSYEQYF. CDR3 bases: TGTGCCTGGAGTGCTTCCCCTTGGCGGGGGTACTCCTACGAGCAGTACTTC.

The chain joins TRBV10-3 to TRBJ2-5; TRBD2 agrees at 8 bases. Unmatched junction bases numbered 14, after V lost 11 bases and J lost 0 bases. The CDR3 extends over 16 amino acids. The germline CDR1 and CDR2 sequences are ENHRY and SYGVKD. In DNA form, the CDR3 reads TGTGCCGATCGACTGAGCGGGAGAACCCACCAAGAGACCCAGTACTTC. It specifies CADRLSGRTHQETQYF.

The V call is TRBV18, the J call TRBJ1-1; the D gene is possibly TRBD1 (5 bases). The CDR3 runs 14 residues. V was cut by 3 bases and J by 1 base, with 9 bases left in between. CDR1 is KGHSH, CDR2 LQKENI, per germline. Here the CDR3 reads CASSPGTENTEAFF. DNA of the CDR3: TGTGCCAGCTCACCGGGGACGGAGAACACTGAAGCTTTCTTT.